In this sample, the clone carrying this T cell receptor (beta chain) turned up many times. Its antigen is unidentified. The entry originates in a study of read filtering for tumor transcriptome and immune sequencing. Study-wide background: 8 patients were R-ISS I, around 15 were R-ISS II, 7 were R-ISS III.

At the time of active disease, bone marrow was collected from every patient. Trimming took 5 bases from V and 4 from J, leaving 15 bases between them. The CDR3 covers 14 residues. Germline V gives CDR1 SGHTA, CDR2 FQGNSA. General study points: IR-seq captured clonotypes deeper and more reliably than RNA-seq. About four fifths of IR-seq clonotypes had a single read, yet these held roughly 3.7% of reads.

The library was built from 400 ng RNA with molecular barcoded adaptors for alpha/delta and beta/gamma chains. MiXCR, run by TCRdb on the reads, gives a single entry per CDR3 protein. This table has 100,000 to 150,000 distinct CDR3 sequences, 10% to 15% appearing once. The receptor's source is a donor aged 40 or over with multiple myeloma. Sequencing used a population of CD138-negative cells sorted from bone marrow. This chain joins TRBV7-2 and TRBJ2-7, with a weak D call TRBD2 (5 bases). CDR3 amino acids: CASSPGRVGYEQYF. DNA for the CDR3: TGTGCCAGCAGCCCGGGAAGGGTAGGGTACGAGCAGTACTTC.